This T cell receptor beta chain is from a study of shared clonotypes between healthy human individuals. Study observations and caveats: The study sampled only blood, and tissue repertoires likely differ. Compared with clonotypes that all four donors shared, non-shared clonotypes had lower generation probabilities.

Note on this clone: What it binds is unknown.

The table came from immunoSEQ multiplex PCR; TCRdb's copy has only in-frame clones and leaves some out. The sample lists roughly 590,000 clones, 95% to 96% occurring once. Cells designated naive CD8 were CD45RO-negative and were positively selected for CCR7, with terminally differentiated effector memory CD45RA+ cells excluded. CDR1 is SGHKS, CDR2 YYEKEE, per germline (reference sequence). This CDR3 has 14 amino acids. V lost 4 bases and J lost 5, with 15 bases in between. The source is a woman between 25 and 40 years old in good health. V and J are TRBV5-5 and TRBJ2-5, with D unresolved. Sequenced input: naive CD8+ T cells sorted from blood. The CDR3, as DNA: TGTGCCAGCAGCCCCCGGCCGGACGTGGAGACCCAGTACTTC. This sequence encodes CASSPRPDVETQYF.